This TCR beta chain was recorded in a study of blood T cell repertoires in COVID-19. About the research overall: T cells, B-cell-depleted T cells, or PBMCs provided the cDNA or gDNA that served as material.

The assay was immunoSEQ multiplex PCR, and TCRdb's table has in-frame clones only and misses some. The data contain 300,000 to 350,000 clones, about 89% of them singletons. In germline, CDR1 is SGHAT, CDR2 FQNNGV. The ends were cut back, 5 bases at V and 12 bases at J, with 11 bases in the middle. The CDR3 has 11 amino acids. The chain is built from TRBV11-2 and TRBJ2-1; D is possibly TRBD2 (6 bases). This TCR was sampled from a woman in her fifties or sixties with COVID-19, enrolled during active disease. What was sequenced was peripheral blood. The CDR3 sequence: CASSPGTWQFF. The DNA of the CDR3 is TGTGCCAGCAGCCCGGGGACTTGGCAGTTCTTC.